These 23 T cell receptor beta chains originate from one sample sequenced in a study of blood T cell repertoires in COVID-19. The protocol was immunoSEQ multiplex PCR, while the TCRdb copy is restricted to in-frame clones and leaves out a portion. Among around 220,000 clones listed, 86% were seen once. Sequenced: peripheral blood. All receptors come from a man between 45 and 60 years old with acute or convalescent COVID-19.

The chain is built from TRBV13 and TRBJ2-7; D gene uncertain. The CDR3 runs 12 residues. Germline V gene lookup returns CDR1 PRHDT and CDR2 FYEKMQ (reference sequence). The V end was cut by 3 bases, the J end by 4 bases, with 7 bases between. DNA of the CDR3: TGTGCCAGCAGCTTGGGCAAATACGAGCAGTACTTC. This codes for CASSLGKYEQYF.

This clone appeared a single time. The V gene is TRBV6-6, the J gene TRBJ1-4, with 8 positions matching TRBD1. CDR3 length: 13 residues. CDR1 is MNHNY and CDR2 is SVGAGI in the germline V gene (reference sequence). With 7 bases clipped from V and 8 bases from J, the junction kept 6 bases outside the gene matches. The CDR3 sequence is CASTTGGGEKLFF. The CDR3 coding sequence is TGTGCCAGCACCACAGGGGGGGGAGAAAAACTGTTTTTT.

This chain connects TRBV7-2 to TRBJ1-3; D gene unclear. V was cut by 5 bases and J by 2 bases, with 7 bases left in between. The CDR3 length is 13 residues. CDR1 and CDR2 from the germline V gene are SGHTA and FQGNSA. This CDR3 reads CASSPSTGNTIYF. For the CDR3, the DNA is TGTGCCAGCAGCCCCTCTACTGGAAACACCATATATTTT.

The genes are TRBV9 and TRBJ2-1, with 11 positions matching TRBD2. V lost 3 bases and J lost 1; bases outside the gene matches: 6. The CDR3 totals 17 residues. Germline V gene lookup returns CDR1 SGDLS and CDR2 YYNGEE. The CDR3 nucleotides are TGTGCCAGCAGCGAACCCTTAGCGGGGGGGTCCTACAATGAGCAGTTCTTC. Translating gives CASSEPLAGGSYNEQFF.

The chain links TRBV27 to TRBJ2-1; 7 bases line up with TRBD2. Trimming removed 4 bases from V and 7 bases from J; junction bases left unmatched: 7. CDR3 length: 14 amino acids. Germline CDR1 and CDR2: MNHEY and SMNVEV (reference sequence). CDR3 DNA sequence: TGTGCCAGCAGTTCCAGCGGGGCGCCTAATGAGCAGTTCTTC. Its translation is CASSSSGAPNEQFF.

This clone was seen just once. CDR3 sequence (DNA): TGCGCCAGCAGAAGGACAGATACTAGCACAGATACGCAGTATTTT. Encoded protein: CASRRTDTSTDTQYF. The chain carries TRBV23-1 and TRBJ2-3; weak D call: TRBD1 (6 bases). TRBV23-1 is given ORF status, its function remaining uncertain. The V end lost 6 bases, the J end lost 0 bases, and 13 bases lay between the germline ends. The CDR3 runs to 15 residues.

This chain joins TRBV5-4 and TRBJ1-3; TRBD1 matches 7 bases. The CDR3 is 14 residues long. Per germline, CDR1 SGHNT and CDR2 YYREEE (reference sequence). After removal of 0 bases from V and 4 bases from J, the junction contained 1 base not matched to a gene. The CDR3 nucleotides are TGTGCCAGCAGCTTGGCAGGGGGGGGAAACACCATATATTTT. Translated: CASSLAGGGNTIYF.

The chain joins TRBV6-1 to TRBJ1-2, with 8 bases identical to TRBD1. V lost 4 bases and J lost 5; bases outside the gene matches: 12. This CDR3 is built from 16 residues. Germline V gives CDR1 MNHNS, CDR2 SASEGT. CDR3 amino acids: CASSADLGQGDYGYTF. In DNA form, the CDR3 reads TGTGCCAGCAGTGCCGACCTAGGACAGGGTGATTATGGCTACACCTTC.

The rearrangement uses TRBV4-2 and TRBJ1-3; D not certain. The germline CDR1 and CDR2 sequences are LGHNA and YNFKEQ. This CDR3 contains 16 residues. V shed 4 bases and J shed 0 bases, with 13 bases lying between them. The CDR3 DNA sequence: TGTGCCAGCAGCCCGTACGGTGGGAGCTCTGGAAACACCATATATTTT. It is translated as CASSPYGGSSGNTIYF.

The chain uses TRBV9 and TRBJ2-3; TRBD2 agrees at 9 bases. The junction had 5 bases not matched to a gene; V was cut back by 2 bases and J by 1 base. CDR3 length: 16 amino acids. Germline V gives CDR1 SGDLS, CDR2 YYNGEE. CDR3 in DNA: TGTGCCAGCAGCGTTTCGGGCGGGGGGGGCACAGATACGCAGTATTTT. This sequence encodes CASSVSGGGGTDTQYF.

The chain couples TRBV30 to TRBJ1-2, with D perhaps TRBD1 (5 bases). The germline V gene has CDR1 GTSNPN and CDR2 SVGIG (reference sequence). The ends were cut back, 3 bases at V and 1 base at J, with 15 bases in the middle. The CDR3 loop spans 15 amino acids. The CDR3 is CAWSYRRRLNYGYTF. DNA for the CDR3: TGTGCCTGGAGCTACAGGCGACGGCTTAACTATGGCTACACCTTC.

The V call is TRBV30, the J call TRBJ2-1; TRBD1 agrees at 8 bases. Looked up from germline, CDR1 is GTSNPN and CDR2 is SVGIG (reference sequence). V gave up 3 bases and J gave up 2 bases; unmatched junction bases: 9. The CDR3 loop spans 16 amino acids. This chain's CDR3 is CAWSFPGTGTYNEQFF. The DNA for the CDR3 is TGTGCCTGGAGCTTCCCGGGGACAGGTACCTACAATGAGCAGTTCTTC.

This chain joins TRBV6-5 and TRBJ1-1; 10 nucleotides line up with TRBD1. The CDR3 runs 15 residues. Germline V CDR1 and CDR2: MNHEY, SVGAGI. The ends lost 2 bases at V and 3 bases at J; junction bases unmatched: 3. CDR3 residues: CASSYDRGLYTEAFF. The CDR3 DNA sequence: TGTGCCAGCAGTTACGACAGGGGGCTTTACACTGAAGCTTTCTTT.

V is TRBV29-1 and J is TRBJ1-2, with a tentative D call TRBD1 (5 bases). The CDR3 runs 11 residues. V lost 4 bases, J lost 3 bases, and 6 bases lay in between. The germline V gene encodes CDR1 SQVTM and CDR2 ANQGSEA. In DNA, the CDR3 is TGCAGCGTTGCGGGGGACTATGGCTACACCTTC. Protein product: CSVAGDYGYTF.

This chain connects TRBV6-5 to TRBJ2-5; 10 bases are shared with TRBD1. This CDR3 has 16 residues. V trimming: 2 bases; J trimming: 2 bases; junction bases outside the gene matches: 5. CDR1 is MNHEY and CDR2 is SVGAGI in the germline V gene. Written as DNA, the CDR3 is TGTGCCAGCAGTTACACGGGACAGGGGCGTCAAGAGACCCAGTACTTC. This gives the protein CASSYTGQGRQETQYF.

The rearrangement links TRBV19 to TRBJ1-2, with TRBD1 identical over 7 bases. The CDR3 contains 15 residues. The V segment lost 4 bases and the J segment 4 bases; nucleotides outside the gene matches: 9. Germline CDR1 and CDR2: LNHDA and SQIVND (reference sequence). The CDR3 DNA reads TGTGCCAGTAGTAAGGGAGGAAGGGGGCTCTATGGCTACACCTTC. Translated: CASSKGGRGLYGYTF.

The chain uses TRBV27 and TRBJ1-2; maybe TRBD1 (5 bases). Trimming took off 5 bases at V and 4 bases at J, with 20 bases between the two ends. CDR3 length: 16 amino acids. The germline V gene encodes CDR1 MNHEY and CDR2 SMNVEV (reference sequence). CDR3 in amino acids: CASSPQGLTSLYGYTF. CDR3 nucleotide sequence: TGTGCCAGCAGTCCGCAGGGCCTCACCTCGCTCTATGGCTACACCTTC.

This chain connects TRBV19 to TRBJ2-7; tentatively, D is TRBD1 (5 bases). V lost 1 base and J 9 bases, leaving 13 bases between the germline ends. The CDR3 has 13 residues. In germline, CDR1 is LNHDA, CDR2 SQIVND (reference sequence). CDR3 nucleotides: TGTGCCAGTAGTATAGGACAGCCCGGACGGCAGTACTTC. It yields the protein CASSIGQPGRQYF.

V and J are TRBV7-9 and TRBJ1-4, with unresolved D. The germline gives CDR1 SEHNR, CDR2 FQNEAQ (reference sequence). CDR3 length: 12 residues. Trimming cost V 5 bases and J 4 bases, with 5 bases left between them. The CDR3 DNA reads TGTGCCAGCAGCCAGGTTAATGAAAAACTGTTTTTT. Protein product: CASSQVNEKLFF.

The J gene is TRBJ1-2, the V gene TRBV6-5; no reliable D call. The CDR3 runs 14 residues. Germline loops: CDR1 MNHEY, CDR2 SVGAGI. Between the trimmed V and J ends, which lost 5 bases and 5 bases, there was a span of 15 bases. CDR3 in DNA: TGTGCCAGCAGTCCTCACGTACACCCGTATGGCTACACCTTC. Its protein is CASSPHVHPYGYTF.

This chain uses TRBV6-1 with TRBJ2-3; D possibly corresponds to TRBD1 (6 bases). V shed 4 bases and J shed 1 base, with 15 bases lying between them. The CDR3 sequence is 16 residues long. CDR1 and CDR2 from the germline V gene are MNHNS and SASEGT. CDR3 residues: CASSVMGAAGTDTQYF. CDR3 in DNA: TGTGCCAGCAGTGTGATGGGGGCCGCGGGCACAGATACGCAGTATTTT.

The genes are TRBV11-3 and TRBJ1-5; no reliable D call. The V end was cut by 3 bases, the J end by 1 base, with 19 bases between. Germline CDR1 is SGHNT and CDR2 is YENEEA. The CDR3 covers 18 residues. CDR3 in amino acids: CASSLPGLHAESNQPQHF. DNA for the CDR3: TGTGCCAGCAGCTTGCCAGGACTCCACGCCGAAAGCAATCAGCCCCAGCATTTT.

This chain links TRBV19 with TRBJ1-4; D is possibly TRBD1 (6 bases). With 4 bases removed from V and 0 bases from J, the gap between germline ends came to 21 bases. The germline CDR1 and CDR2 sequences are LNHDA and SQIVND (reference sequence). The CDR3 consists of 19 residues. The CDR3 loop reads CASSRRTARTTATNEKLFF. Here the CDR3 DNA reads TGTGCCAGTAGTAGAAGGACAGCCCGAACTACCGCAACTAATGAAAAACTGTTTTTT.